The 32 T cell receptor beta chains presented below share a single source sample, sequenced in a study of identical twins. TCRdb reanalysed the 5' RACE reads using MiXCR and keeps one entry per CDR3 protein. The sample includes approximately 890,000 distinct CDR3 sequences, around 12% of them seen just once. Separately, the same data were catalogued under a study of yellow fever vaccine responses in identical twins.

Sequencing input: PBMCs. The receptors were sampled from a woman under 30 in good health.

The chain recombines TRBV9 with TRBJ2-2; unclear D gene. V lost 0 bases and J 4 bases, leaving 7 bases between the germline ends. This CDR3 region has 14 residues. Germline V gene data show CDR1 as SGDLS and CDR2 as YYNGEE. CDR3 amino acids: CASSVDPSTGELFF. The CDR3 DNA sequence: TGTGCCAGCAGCGTAGACCCCTCCACCGGGGAGCTGTTTTTT.

This clonotype has at least ten counts. CDR3 sequence: CASSSLWGREQYF. The CDR3 nucleotides read TGTGCCAGCAGCAGCCTCTGGGGGCGGGAGCAGTACTTC. V and J are TRBV6-1 and TRBJ2-7; possibly TRBD1 for D (6 bases). Trimming took off 6 bases at V and 7 bases at J, with 16 bases between the two ends. Germline assignment: CDR1 MNHNS and CDR2 SASEGT. The CDR3 has 13 residues.

V is TRBV2 and J is TRBJ2-1, with 9 bases fitting TRBD2. J was trimmed by 7 bases and V by 6 bases; bases with no gene match: 4. Germline V gene data show CDR1 as SNHLY and CDR2 as FYNNEI. This CDR3 region has 13 residues. In DNA form, the CDR3 reads TGTGCCAGCAGGGGACTAGCTCCGAATGAGCAGTTCTTC. This gives the protein CASRGLAPNEQFF.

In this sample, this clonotype turned up a few times. The chain is built from TRBV7-2 and TRBJ2-2; D remains unclear. V lost 2 bases to trimming and J lost 2 bases, with 12 bases between them. This CDR3 comprises 16 residues. CDR1 is SGHTA and CDR2 is FQGNSA in the germline V gene. CDR3 residues: CASSLFWPPNTGELFF. The DNA for the CDR3 is TGTGCCAGCAGCTTATTCTGGCCGCCTAACACCGGGGAGCTGTTTTTT.

This clonotype was observed a handful of times. The genes are TRBV6-1 and TRBJ2-7, with 9 bases that match TRBD2. This CDR3 has 15 residues. The V segment lost 6 bases and the J segment 5 bases; nucleotides outside the gene matches: 11. Germline V lookup: CDR1 MNHNS, CDR2 SASEGT. This chain's CDR3 is CASSRGASGINEQYF. DNA of the CDR3: TGTGCCAGCAGCAGGGGAGCTAGCGGGATCAACGAGCAGTACTTC.

This clonotype was counted between two and nine times. The chain combines TRBV5-1 with TRBJ2-5; 8 nucleotides line up with TRBD1. Germline-derived CDR1 and CDR2 are SGHRS and YFSETQ. This CDR3 is built from 15 residues. V shed 4 bases and J 4 bases; nucleotides not matched to a gene: 9. The CDR3 nucleotides read TGCGCCAGCAGCCCACAGACAGGGGTCAGAGAGACCCAGTACTTC. This sequence encodes CASSPQTGVRETQYF.

The J gene is TRBJ2-7, the V gene TRBV12-3 or TRBV12-4; D is undetermined. The CDR3 runs to 15 residues. The V end was cut by 0 bases, the J end by 5 bases, with 14 bases between. The CDR3 loop is CASSLALEKPHEQYF. The DNA of the CDR3 is TGTGCCAGCAGTTTAGCGCTGGAGAAGCCCCACGAGCAGTACTTC.

This clonotype was picked up a small number of times. The chain employs TRBV6-4 and TRBJ2-2; the D call may be TRBD1 or TRBD2 (5 bases each). The CDR3 consists of 13 residues. V lost 6 bases and J 6 bases, leaving 11 bases between the germline ends. Germline-derived CDR1 and CDR2 are MRHNA and SNTAGT. The CDR3 nucleotides read TGTGCCAGCAGCCCCAGGGACCCCGGGGAGCTGTTTTTT. Its protein is CASSPRDPGELFF.

This clonotype was picked up one time. This chain connects TRBV20-1 to TRBJ2-5, with TRBD1 as a possible D gene (5 bases). The CDR3 loop spans 15 amino acids. Trimming took off 0 bases at V and 2 bases at J, with 13 bases between the two ends. CDR1 and CDR2 from the germline V gene are DFQATT and SNEGSKA (reference sequence). The CDR3 nucleotides are TGCAGTGCTAGAGATGGTAGCAGGGCTCAAGAGACCCAGTACTTC. Its translation is CSARDGSRAQETQYF.

The chain is built from TRBV12-3 or TRBV12-4 and TRBJ1-2; D perhaps matches TRBD1 (5 bases). V shed 3 bases and J shed 8 bases, with 16 bases lying between them. The CDR3 contains 14 residues. CDR3 amino acids: CASSFSDSLRGYTF. The CDR3 DNA sequence: TGTGCCAGCAGTTTTTCCGACAGCCTCAGGGGCTACACCTTC.

This clonotype was counted many times. J is TRBJ1-1 and V is TRBV10-3, with D possibly being TRBD1 (6 bases). This CDR3 comprises 15 residues. CDR1 and CDR2 from the germline V gene are ENHRY and SYGVKD. The V gene lost 9 bases and the J gene lost 1 base, with 18 bases spanning the gap. The CDR3 loop is CAILNREAANTEAFF. The CDR3 DNA sequence: TGTGCCATACTTAACAGGGAGGCGGCGAACACTGAAGCTTTCTTT.

The chain is built from TRBV20-1 and TRBJ2-1; possibly TRBD1 for D (6 bases). The CDR3 sequence is 17 residues long. Germline CDR1 and CDR2: DFQATT and SNEGSKA (reference sequence). V lost 0 bases, J lost 4 bases, and 19 bases lay in between. CDR3 bases: TGCAGTGCTAGAGATCTGGGGGCGATTACGGCTTACAATGAGCAGTTCTTC. Translated, it gives CSARDLGAITAYNEQFF.

The chain couples TRBV2 to TRBJ2-5; 9 bases match TRBD1. The CDR3 covers 17 residues. Germline V lookup: CDR1 SNHLY, CDR2 FYNNEI. The V and J ends lost 6 bases and 0 bases, in that order; junction bases with no gene match: 11. The CDR3 bases are TGTGCCAGCAGCGCCGGGGACAGGGCGGGGTACCAAGAGACCCAGTACTTC. This codes for CASSAGDRAGYQETQYF.

This sequence joins TRBV9 and TRBJ1-2, with a possible D match to TRBD1 (6 bases). The CDR3 sequence is 15 residues long. Germline V gene sequence: CDR1 SGDLS, CDR2 YYNGEE. The V end was cut by 0 bases, the J end by 3 bases, with 12 bases between. CDR3 region: CASSVAAGVDYGYTF. For the CDR3, the DNA is TGTGCCAGCAGCGTAGCGGCAGGGGTGGACTATGGCTACACCTTC.

This clonotype came up a few times. V gene TRBV5-1 combines with J gene TRBJ2-7; 7 positions agree with TRBD1. The germline V gene has CDR1 SGHRS and CDR2 YFSETQ. CDR3 length: 15 residues. With V trimmed by 1 base and J by 5 bases, 9 bases remained unmatched. CDR3 loop: CASSLNRQGLDEQYF. CDR3 DNA: TGCGCCAGCAGCTTGAACAGACAGGGTTTGGACGAGCAGTACTTC.

This clonotype was counted between two and nine times. The chain combines TRBV25-1 with TRBJ2-5, with TRBD2 matching over 10 bases. Unmatched junction bases numbered 10, after V lost 8 bases and J lost 4 bases. The CDR3 has 15 residues. Germline V gene lookup returns CDR1 MGHDK and CDR2 SYGVNS. CDR3: CASCLASGSRETQYF. The DNA of the CDR3 is TGTGCCAGCTGCCTAGCTAGCGGGAGCAGAGAGACCCAGTACTTC.

This clonotype was observed a few times. This chain joins TRBV7-2 and TRBJ2-7; TRBD2 might be the D (5 bases). The CDR3 runs to 14 residues. Trimming left V 1 base short and J 2 bases short, with 9 bases between. CDR1 and CDR2 from the germline V gene are SGHTA and FQGNSA. The CDR3 region is CASSLGPGTYEQYV. The CDR3 DNA reads TGTGCCAGCAGCTTAGGTCCGGGAACCTACGAGCAGTACGTC.

V gene TRBV29-1 combines with J gene TRBJ2-5; possible D gene TRBD2, 7 bases. The CDR3 extends over 14 amino acids. Germline-derived CDR1 and CDR2 are SQVTM and ANQGSEA. DNA for the CDR3: TGCAGAGATATATGGGGGGGCCTGGTAGAGACCCAGTACTTC. Its translation: CRDIWGGLVETQYF.

This clonotype was detected ten times or more. The chain is built from TRBV27 and TRBJ1-1; no clear D gene. The germline V gene has CDR1 MNHEY and CDR2 SMNVEV (reference sequence). The CDR3 is 15 amino acids. The ends were cut back, 6 bases at V and 4 bases at J, with 18 bases in the middle. CDR3 in DNA: TGTGCCAGCAGGGCCGATACTTCTATCCGCACTGAAGCTTTCTTT. This gives the protein CASRADTSIRTEAFF.

The V gene is TRBV13, the J gene TRBJ2-7; TRBD1 agrees at 9 bases. Germline lookup yields CDR1 PRHDT and CDR2 FYEKMQ (reference sequence). The trim removed 5 bases at V and 3 bases at J, leaving 8 bases unmatched. CDR3 length: 15 amino acids. The CDR3 DNA is TGTGCCAGCAGCCCCCGGGACAGGGCCAACTACGAGCAGTACTTC. Protein sequence: CASSPRDRANYEQYF.

The rearrangement uses TRBV2 and TRBJ1-5, with 7 bases identical to TRBD1. The length of the CDR3 is 15 residues. CDR1 is SNHLY and CDR2 is FYNNEI in the germline V gene. Trimming removed 6 bases from V and 0 bases from J; junction bases left unmatched: 5. Here the CDR3 reads CASRPRGDSNQPQHF. The CDR3, as DNA: TGTGCCAGCAGACCCAGGGGGGATAGCAATCAGCCCCAGCATTTT. The entire variable domain, with the rest obtained from reference TRBV2 and TRBJ1-5, is as follows: EPEVTQTPSHQVTQMGQEVILRCVPISNHLYFYWYRQILGQKVEFLVSFYNNEISEKSEIFDDQFSVERPDGSNFTLKIRSTKLEDSAMYFCASRPRGDSNQPQHFGDGTRLSIL.

This clonotype was seen more than once but under ten times. The chain links TRBV20-1 to TRBJ2-2; TRBD2 matches 10 bases. This CDR3 spans 16 amino acids. Germline CDR1 DFQATT, CDR2 SNEGSKA (reference sequence). J gave up 4 bases and V 6 bases, and 11 bases lay outside the gene matches. The CDR3 region has the DNA TGCAGTGCCCGGCTAGCGGGGGCCGCGAGCACCGGGGAGCTGTTTTTT. Amino acids: CSARLAGAASTGELFF.

The chain combines TRBV5-6 with TRBJ1-6; 9 bases map to TRBD1. V shed 1 base and J 10 bases; nucleotides not matched to a gene: 3. The germline CDR1 and CDR2 sequences are SGHDT and YYEEEE. The CDR3 is made up of 14 amino acids. The CDR3 nucleotides read TGTGCCAGCAGCTTGAACAGGGGGCAATCACCCCTCCACTTT. Translating it yields CASSLNRGQSPLHF.

This clonotype was counted ten times or more. The rearrangement links TRBV5-1 to TRBJ2-3; D may be TRBD1 (5 bases). Germline CDR1 SGHRS, CDR2 YFSETQ. The ends were cut back, 6 bases at V and 1 base at J, with 9 bases in the middle. The CDR3 has 13 residues. The CDR3 loop is CASKGQGTDTQYF. Here the CDR3 DNA reads TGCGCCAGCAAAGGACAAGGCACAGATACGCAGTATTTT.

The chain links TRBV18 to TRBJ2-3, with TRBD2 matching 10 bases. The V gene's germline CDR1 is KGHSH and CDR2 LQKENI. The CDR3 is made up of 16 amino acids. V shed 5 bases, J shed 1 base, and the junction held 6 bases outside the gene matches. DNA of the CDR3: TGTGCCAGCTCAAACTCCCTAGCGGGAGGCACAGATACGCAGTATTTT. It specifies CASSNSLAGGTDTQYF.

The chain uses TRBV15 and TRBJ2-5; TRBD2 might be the D (7 bases). There are 17 residues in the CDR3. CDR1 and CDR2 from the germline V gene are LNHNV and YYDKDF (reference sequence). Trimming took 4 bases from V and 2 from J, leaving 20 bases between them. The CDR3 here is CATSKGGTPLRQETQYF. The CDR3 DNA sequence: TGTGCCACCAGCAAGGGGGGGACTCCTCTTCGACAAGAGACCCAGTACTTC.

J is TRBJ2-5 and V is TRBV3-1; D perhaps matches TRBD1 (7 bases). V gave up 5 bases and J gave up 1 base, with 17 bases separating them. From germline, CDR1 is LGHDT and CDR2 YNNKEL (reference sequence). CDR3 length: 16 residues. CDR3 DNA: TGTGCCAGCAGCACCCGGACAGGAGGGGCCCAAGAGACCCAGTACTTC. This codes for CASSTRTGGAQETQYF.

This clonotype was seen many times. This sequence joins TRBV24-1 and TRBJ1-1; D remains unclear. Per the germline V gene, CDR1 is KGHDR and CDR2 is SFDVKD. This CDR3 has 13 residues. V was trimmed by 4 bases and J by 11 bases, leaving 16 bases between them. CDR3 sequence: CATSDHLLGLAFF. The CDR3 DNA follows: TGTGCCACCAGTGACCACCTTCTGGGGTTGGCTTTCTTT.

In its sample, this clonotype was seen many times. The V and J genes are TRBV18 and TRBJ2-6; no clear D gene. CDR1 is KGHSH and CDR2 is LQKENI in the germline V gene. Trimming removed 0 bases from V and 0 bases from J, with 0 bases in between. This CDR3 region has 14 residues. CDR3 in DNA: TGTGCCAGCTCACCACCCTCTGGGGCCAACGTCCTGACTTTC. It yields the protein CASSPPSGANVLTF.

In DNA form, the CDR3 reads TGTGCCAGCAGTGAAGAGGGGGTAGGGACAGATACGCAGTATTTT. The encoded protein is CASSEEGVGTDTQYF. The J gene is TRBJ2-3, the V gene TRBV2, with D maybe TRBD1 (6 bases). This CDR3 region has 15 residues. Germline V gene data show CDR1 as SNHLY and CDR2 as FYNNEI. Trimming took 1 base from V and 3 from J, leaving 11 bases between them. The whole variable domain, filled in from reference TRBV2 and TRBJ2-3, reads EPEVTQTPSHQVTQMGQEVILRCVPISNHLYFYWYRQILGQKVEFLVSFYNNEISEKSEIFDDQFSVERPDGSNFTLKIRSTKLEDSAMYFCASSEEGVGTDTQYFGPGTRLTVL.

Many counts were recorded for this clonotype. The chain joins TRBV28 to TRBJ1-2; unclear D gene. The V gene lost 7 bases and the J gene lost 8 bases, with 17 bases spanning the gap. Per the germline V gene, CDR1 is MDHEN and CDR2 is SYDVKM. The CDR3 totals 13 residues. The CDR3 here is CASKKGSIRGYTF. The CDR3 DNA is TGTGCCAGCAAGAAGGGCTCGATCCGCGGCTACACCTTC.

This clonotype appeared a few times. V is TRBV24-1 and J is TRBJ2-1, with D perhaps assigned TRBD1 or TRBD2 (6 bases each). Trimming pared 0 bases from V and 5 bases from J, leaving 13 bases between. Looked up from germline, CDR1 is KGHDR and CDR2 is SFDVKD. The CDR3 spans 16 residues. The CDR3 reads CATSDLRGPQDNEQFF. The CDR3, as DNA: TGTGCCACCAGTGATTTGCGGGGGCCTCAGGACAATGAGCAGTTCTTC.